This entry is about one TCR beta chain. Antigen unknown. This CDR3 contains 16 residues. V gave up 5 bases and J gave up 13 bases, with 27 bases separating them. Germline V gene lookup returns CDR1 PRHDT and CDR2 FYEKMQ (reference sequence). The sample is drawn from a study of blood T cells in healthy people across ages. The study, taken as a whole, reports: Underestimates were what the diversity estimates from one million T cells were considered to be.

Using a J-beta primer mix together with a sample-barcoded 5' primer, a second PCR was run for roughly 6 to 12 cycles. A single record per CDR3 protein comes from TCRdb applying MiXCR to the 5' RACE reads. The table includes about 1.5 million distinct CDR3 sequences, 35% to 45% detected once. The TCR comes from a woman aged 18-29 years in good health. The chain couples TRBV13 to TRBJ2-1; D might be TRBD1 (6 bases). Sequencing used blood. In nucleotides, the CDR3 is TGTGCCAGCAGCCTAACGGGACAAGGGACGACAGAGACCCAGTTCTTC. Amino acids: CASSLTGQGTTETQFF.